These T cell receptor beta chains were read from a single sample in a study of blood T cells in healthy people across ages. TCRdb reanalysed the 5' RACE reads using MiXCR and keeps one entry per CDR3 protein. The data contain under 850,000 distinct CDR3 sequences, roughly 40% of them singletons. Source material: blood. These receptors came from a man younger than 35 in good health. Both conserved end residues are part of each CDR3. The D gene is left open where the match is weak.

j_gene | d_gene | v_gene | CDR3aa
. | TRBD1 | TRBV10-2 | CASSEGTGVREQYF
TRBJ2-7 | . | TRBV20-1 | CSARERDVADEQYF
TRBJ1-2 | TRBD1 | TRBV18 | CASSELRGTADNYGYTF
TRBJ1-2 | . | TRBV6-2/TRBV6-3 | CASSYSLEGSGYTF
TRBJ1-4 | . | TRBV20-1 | CSARGTGRGEKLFF
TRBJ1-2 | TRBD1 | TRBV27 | CASSPDDRGYGYTF
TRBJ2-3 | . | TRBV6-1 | CASSEAGRPKDTQYF
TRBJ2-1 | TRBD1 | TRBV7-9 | CASSPRAGTALNEQFF
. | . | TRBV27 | CASSSGRKNYNEQYF
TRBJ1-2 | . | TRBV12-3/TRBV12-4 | CASRTDRASYGYTF
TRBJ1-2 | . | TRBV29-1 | CSVGTGRDGYTF
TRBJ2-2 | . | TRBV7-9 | CASSLGVAGELFF
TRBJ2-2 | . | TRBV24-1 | CATSRAGSNTGELFF
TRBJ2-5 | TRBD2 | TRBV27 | CASSPLAGGLQETQYF
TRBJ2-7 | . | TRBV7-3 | CASSSGGYNEQYF
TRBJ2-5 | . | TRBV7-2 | CASSFGGDTQETQYF
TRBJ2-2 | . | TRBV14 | CASSPIWGAGELFF
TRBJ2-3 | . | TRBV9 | CASSVVKGTDTQYF
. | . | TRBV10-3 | CAISEVRASGNNEQYF
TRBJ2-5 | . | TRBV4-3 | CASSQDGTGETQYF
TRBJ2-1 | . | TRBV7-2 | CASSLAVTINEQFF
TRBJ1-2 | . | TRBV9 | CASSVSAGPVYGYTF
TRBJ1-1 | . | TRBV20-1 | CSASSGVSEAFF
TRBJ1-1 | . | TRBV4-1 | CASSHKRGGRSEGTEAFF
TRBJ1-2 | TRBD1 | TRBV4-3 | CASSQAADRGLNNGYTF
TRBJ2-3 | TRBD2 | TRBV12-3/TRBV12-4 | CASSKTSGGFTDTQYF
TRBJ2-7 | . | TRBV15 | CATSRAVGSSDEQYF
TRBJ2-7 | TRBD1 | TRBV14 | CASSYRGAGGSYEQYF
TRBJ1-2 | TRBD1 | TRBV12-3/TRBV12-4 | CASSPRGRQGYTF
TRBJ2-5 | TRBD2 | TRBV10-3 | CAISELAGKETQYF
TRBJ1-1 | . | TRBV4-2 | CASSQEGRITEAFF
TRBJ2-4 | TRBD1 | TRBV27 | CASSPTGWGNIQYF
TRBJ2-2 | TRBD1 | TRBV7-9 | CASSFVVGQVRGELFF
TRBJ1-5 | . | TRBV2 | CASSEEAGPNQPQHF
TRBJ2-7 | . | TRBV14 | CASSHLTGSEQYF
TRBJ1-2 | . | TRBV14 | CASSAISRGAYGYTF
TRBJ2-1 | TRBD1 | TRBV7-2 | CASLLGQGYNEQFF
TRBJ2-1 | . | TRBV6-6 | CATKGNGGRSYNEQFF
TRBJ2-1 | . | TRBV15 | CATSARSYNEQFF
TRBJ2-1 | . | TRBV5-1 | CASSLGGYPGEQFF
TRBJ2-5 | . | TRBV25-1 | CASSGHWAVKTQYF
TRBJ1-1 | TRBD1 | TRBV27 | CASFGTAYMNTEAFF
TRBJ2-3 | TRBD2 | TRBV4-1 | CASSQDGRGGTTDTQYF
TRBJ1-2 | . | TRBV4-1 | CASSRDRTDGYTF
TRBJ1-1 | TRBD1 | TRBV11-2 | CASSLGLTGGVSTEAFF
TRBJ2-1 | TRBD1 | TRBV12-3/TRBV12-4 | CASSLRAGGNEQFF
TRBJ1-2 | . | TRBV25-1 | CASSEHGVYGYTF
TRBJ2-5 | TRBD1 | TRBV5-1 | CASSPGQRQETQYF
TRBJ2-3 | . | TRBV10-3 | CAISGSGTRVRRLGTDTQYF
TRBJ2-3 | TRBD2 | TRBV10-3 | CAIRERGDWDTQYF
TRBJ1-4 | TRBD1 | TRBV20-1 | CGARDRQGERTNEKLFF
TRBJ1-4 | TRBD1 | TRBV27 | CASSLGTGPYANEKLFF
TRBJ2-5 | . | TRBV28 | CASTQGGLQETQYF
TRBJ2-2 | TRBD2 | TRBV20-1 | CSAREGLAGYTGELFF
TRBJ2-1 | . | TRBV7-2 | CASSLRGYGYNEQFF